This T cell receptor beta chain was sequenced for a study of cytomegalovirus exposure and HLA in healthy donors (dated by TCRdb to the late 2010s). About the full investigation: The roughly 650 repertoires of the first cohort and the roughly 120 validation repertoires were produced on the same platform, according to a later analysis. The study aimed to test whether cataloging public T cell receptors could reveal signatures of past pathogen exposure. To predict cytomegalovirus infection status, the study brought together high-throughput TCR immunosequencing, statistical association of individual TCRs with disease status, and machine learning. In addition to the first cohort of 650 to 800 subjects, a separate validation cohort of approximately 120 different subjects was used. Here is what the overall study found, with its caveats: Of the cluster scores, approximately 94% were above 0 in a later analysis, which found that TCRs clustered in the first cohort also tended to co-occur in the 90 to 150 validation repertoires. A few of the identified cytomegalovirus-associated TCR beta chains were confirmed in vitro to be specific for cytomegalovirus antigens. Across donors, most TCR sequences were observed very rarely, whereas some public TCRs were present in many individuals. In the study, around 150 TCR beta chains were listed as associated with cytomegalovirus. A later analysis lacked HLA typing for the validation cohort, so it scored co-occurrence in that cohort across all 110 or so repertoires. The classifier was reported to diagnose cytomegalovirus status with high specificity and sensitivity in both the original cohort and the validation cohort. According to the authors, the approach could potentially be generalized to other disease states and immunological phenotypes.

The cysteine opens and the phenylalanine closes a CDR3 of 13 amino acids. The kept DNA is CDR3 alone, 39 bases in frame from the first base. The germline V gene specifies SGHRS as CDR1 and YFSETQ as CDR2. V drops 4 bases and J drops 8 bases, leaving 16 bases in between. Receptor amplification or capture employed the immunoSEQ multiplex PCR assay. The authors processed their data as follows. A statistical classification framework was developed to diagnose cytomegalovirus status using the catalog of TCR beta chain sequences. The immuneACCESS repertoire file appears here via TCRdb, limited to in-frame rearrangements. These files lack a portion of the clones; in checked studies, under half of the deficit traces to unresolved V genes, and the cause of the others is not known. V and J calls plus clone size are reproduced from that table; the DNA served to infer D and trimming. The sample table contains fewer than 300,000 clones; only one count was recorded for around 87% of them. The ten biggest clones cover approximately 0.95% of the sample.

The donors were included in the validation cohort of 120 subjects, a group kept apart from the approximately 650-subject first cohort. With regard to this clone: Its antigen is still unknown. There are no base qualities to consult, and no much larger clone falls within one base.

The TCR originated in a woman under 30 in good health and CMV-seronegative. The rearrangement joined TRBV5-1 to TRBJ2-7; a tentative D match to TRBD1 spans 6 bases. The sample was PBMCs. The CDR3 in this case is CASSPGDIGKQYF. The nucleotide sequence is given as TGCGCCAGCAGCCCCGGGGACATAGGGAAGCAGTACTTC.